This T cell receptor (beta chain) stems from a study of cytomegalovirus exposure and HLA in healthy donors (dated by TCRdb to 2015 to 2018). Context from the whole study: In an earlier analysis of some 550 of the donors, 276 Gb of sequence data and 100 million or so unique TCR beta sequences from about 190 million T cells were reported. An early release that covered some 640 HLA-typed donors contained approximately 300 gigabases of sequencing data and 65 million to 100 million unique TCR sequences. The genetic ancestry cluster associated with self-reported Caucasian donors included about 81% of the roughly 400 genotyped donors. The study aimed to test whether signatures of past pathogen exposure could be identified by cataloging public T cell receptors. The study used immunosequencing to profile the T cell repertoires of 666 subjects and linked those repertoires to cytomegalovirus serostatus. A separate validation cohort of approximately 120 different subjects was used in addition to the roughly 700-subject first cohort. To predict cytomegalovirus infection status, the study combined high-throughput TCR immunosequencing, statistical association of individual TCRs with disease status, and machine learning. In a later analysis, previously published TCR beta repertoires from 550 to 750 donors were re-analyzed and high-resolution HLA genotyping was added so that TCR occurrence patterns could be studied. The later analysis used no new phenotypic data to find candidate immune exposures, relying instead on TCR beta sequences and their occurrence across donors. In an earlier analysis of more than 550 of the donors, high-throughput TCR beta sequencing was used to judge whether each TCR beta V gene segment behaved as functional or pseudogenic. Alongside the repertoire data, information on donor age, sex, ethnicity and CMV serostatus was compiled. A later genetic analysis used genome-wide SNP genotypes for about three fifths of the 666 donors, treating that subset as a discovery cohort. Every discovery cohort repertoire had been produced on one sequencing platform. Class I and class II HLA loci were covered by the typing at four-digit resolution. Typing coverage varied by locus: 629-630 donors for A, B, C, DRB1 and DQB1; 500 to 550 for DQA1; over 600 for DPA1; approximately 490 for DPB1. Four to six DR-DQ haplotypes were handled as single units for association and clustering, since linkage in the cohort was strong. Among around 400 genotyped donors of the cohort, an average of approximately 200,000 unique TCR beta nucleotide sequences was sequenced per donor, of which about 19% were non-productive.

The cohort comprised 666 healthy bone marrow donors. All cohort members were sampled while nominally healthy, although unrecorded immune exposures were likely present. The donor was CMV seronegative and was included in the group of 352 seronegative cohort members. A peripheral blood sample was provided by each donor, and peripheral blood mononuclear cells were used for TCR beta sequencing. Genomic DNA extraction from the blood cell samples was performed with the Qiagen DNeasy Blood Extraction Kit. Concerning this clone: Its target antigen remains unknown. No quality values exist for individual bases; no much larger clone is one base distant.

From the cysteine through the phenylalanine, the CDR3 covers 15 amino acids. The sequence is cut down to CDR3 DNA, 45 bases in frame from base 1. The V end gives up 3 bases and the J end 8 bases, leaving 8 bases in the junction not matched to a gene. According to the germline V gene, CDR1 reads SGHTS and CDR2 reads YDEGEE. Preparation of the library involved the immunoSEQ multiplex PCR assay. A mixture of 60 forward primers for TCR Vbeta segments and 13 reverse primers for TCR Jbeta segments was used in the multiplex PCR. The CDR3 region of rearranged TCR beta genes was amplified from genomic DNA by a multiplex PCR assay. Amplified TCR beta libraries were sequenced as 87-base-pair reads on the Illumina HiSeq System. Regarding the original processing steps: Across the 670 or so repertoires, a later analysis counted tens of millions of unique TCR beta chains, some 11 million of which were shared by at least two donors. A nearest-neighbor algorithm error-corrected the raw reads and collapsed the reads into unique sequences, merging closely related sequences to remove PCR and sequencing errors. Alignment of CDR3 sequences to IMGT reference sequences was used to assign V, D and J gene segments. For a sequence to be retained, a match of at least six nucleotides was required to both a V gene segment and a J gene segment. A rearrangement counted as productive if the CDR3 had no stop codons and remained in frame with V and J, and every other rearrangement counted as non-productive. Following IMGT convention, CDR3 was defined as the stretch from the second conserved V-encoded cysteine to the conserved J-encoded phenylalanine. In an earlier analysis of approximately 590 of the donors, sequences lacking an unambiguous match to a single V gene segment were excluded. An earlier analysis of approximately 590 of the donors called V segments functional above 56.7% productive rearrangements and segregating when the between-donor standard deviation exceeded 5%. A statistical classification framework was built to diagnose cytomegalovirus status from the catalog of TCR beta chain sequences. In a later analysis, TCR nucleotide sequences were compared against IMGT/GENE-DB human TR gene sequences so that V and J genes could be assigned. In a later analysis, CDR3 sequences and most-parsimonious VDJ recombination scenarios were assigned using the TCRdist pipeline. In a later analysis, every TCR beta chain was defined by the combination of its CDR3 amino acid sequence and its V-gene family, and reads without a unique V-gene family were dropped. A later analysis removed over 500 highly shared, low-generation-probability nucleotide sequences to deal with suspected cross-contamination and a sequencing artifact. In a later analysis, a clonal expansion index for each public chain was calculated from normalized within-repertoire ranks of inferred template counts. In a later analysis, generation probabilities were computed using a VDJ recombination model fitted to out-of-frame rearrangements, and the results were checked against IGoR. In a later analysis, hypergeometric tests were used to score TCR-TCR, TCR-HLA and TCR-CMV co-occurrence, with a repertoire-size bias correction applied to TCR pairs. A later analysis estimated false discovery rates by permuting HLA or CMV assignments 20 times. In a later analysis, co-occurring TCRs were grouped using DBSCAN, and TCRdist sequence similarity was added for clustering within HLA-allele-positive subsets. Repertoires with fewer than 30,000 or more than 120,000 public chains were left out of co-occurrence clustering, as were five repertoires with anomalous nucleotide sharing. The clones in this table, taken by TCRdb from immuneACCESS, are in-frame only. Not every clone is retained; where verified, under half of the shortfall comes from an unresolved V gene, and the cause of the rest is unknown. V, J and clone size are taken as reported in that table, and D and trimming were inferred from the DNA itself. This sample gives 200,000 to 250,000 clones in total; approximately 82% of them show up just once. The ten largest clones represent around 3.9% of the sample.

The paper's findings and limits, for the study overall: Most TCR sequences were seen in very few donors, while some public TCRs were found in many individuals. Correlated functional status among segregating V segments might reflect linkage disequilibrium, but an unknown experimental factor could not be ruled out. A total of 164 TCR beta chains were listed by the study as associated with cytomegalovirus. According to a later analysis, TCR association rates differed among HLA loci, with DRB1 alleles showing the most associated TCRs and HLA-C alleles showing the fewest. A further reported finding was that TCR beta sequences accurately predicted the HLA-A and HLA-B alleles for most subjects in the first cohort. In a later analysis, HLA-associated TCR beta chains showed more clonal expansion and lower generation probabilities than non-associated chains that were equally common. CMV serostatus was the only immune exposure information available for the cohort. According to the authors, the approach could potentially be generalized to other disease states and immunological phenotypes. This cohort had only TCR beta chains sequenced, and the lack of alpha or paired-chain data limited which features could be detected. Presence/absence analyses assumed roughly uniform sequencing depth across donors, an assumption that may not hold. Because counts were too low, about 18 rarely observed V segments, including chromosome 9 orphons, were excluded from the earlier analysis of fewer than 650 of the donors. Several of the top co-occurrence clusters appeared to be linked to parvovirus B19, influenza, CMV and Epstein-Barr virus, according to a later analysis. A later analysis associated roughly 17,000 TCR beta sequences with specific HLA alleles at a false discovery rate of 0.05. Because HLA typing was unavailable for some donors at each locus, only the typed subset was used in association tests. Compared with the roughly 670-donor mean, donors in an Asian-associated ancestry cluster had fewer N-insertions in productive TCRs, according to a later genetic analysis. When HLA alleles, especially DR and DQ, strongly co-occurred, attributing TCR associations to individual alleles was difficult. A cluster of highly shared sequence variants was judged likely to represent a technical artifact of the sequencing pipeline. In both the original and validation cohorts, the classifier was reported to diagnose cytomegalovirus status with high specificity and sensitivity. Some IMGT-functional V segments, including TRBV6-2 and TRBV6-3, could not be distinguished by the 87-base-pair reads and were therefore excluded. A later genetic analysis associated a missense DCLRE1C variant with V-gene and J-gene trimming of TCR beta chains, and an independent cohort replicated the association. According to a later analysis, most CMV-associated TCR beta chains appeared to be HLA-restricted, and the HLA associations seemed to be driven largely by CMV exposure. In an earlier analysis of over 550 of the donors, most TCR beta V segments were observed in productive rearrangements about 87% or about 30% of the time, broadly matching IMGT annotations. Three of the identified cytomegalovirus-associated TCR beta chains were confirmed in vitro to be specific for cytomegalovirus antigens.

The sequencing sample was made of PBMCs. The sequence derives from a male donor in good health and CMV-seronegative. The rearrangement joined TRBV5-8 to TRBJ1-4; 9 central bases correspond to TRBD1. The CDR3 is CASSSGTGYGEKLFF. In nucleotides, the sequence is TGTGCCAGCAGCTCCGGGACAGGGTACGGAGAAAAACTGTTTTTT.